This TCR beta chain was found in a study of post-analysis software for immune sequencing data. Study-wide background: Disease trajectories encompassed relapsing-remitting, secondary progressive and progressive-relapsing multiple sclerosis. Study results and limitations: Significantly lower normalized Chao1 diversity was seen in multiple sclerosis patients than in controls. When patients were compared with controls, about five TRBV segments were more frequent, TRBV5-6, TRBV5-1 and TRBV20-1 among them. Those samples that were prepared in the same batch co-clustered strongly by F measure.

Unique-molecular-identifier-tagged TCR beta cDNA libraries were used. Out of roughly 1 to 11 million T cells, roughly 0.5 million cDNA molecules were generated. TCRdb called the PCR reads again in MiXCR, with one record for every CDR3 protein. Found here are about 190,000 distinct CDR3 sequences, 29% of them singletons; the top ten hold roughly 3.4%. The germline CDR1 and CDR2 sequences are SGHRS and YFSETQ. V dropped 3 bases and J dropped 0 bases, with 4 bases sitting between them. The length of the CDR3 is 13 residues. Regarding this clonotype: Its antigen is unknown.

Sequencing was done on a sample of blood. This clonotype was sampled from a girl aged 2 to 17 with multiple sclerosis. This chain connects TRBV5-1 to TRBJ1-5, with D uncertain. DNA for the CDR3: TGCGCCAGCAGCTGGGATAGCAATCAGCCCCAGCATTTT. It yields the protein CASSWDSNQPQHF.